The text below deals with one TCR beta chain. The sample originates from a study of CD8 T cells in Susac syndrome. The CDR3 spans 14 residues. Trimming removed 5 bases from V and 1 base from J, with 11 bases in between. Germline V gene data show CDR1 as MNHEY and CDR2 as SVGAGI. The RNA input was roughly 0.45 to 1 ug, and it was reverse transcribed with random hexamers. A multiplex approach, immunoSEQ multiplex PCR, amplified TCR beta CDR3 across 54 Vbeta and 13 Jbeta. TCRdb ran MiXCR on the immunoSEQ multiplex PCR reads and lists one entry per CDR3 protein. This repertoire shows a few hundred thousand distinct CDR3 sequences, 75% to 90% found once; its top ten account for more than 0.09%. The study sequenced TCR beta in blood CD8+ and CD4+ T cells. Negative isolation yielded CD4+ and CD8+ T cells, and FACS enriched TEMRA cells.

The clonotype comes from a human donor with multiple sclerosis. Sequenced input: CD8+ T cells from PBMCs. The chain links TRBV6-5 to TRBJ2-5; possibly TRBD1 for D (6 bases). The CDR3 sequence is CASSKTGSQETQYF. The CDR3 DNA sequence: TGTGCCAGCAGTAAAACAGGGAGCCAAGAGACCCAGTACTTC.